A selection of T cell receptor beta chains follows, all from one sample in a study of blood T cell repertoires in COVID-19. Data came from immunoSEQ multiplex PCR; TCRdb stores just in-frame clones and leaves some out. Here the sample spans fewer than 250,000 clones, roughly 83% being singletons. Specimen: peripheral blood. Receptors originate from a woman of 80 years or more with COVID-19, enrolled during active disease. Each CDR3 is given with its conserved first and last residue. Each record gives: J gene, V gene, D gene, clone size, CDR3 length, CDR3 DNA, CDR3 protein. The D gene is left open where the match is weak. Clone size is given for some rows only: seen once, a few or many times, or a class if the clone is expanded.

TRBJ2-3 | TRBV29-1 | - | - | 14 | TGCAGCGTTGGTCAGGGTTTTTTTTCAGATACGCAGTATTTT | CSVGQGFFSDTQYF
TRBJ2-5 | TRBV30 | - | - | 12 | TGTGCCTGGAGTGATATAGATGAGACCCAGTACTTC | CAWSDIDETQYF
TRBJ1-1 | TRBV3-1/TRBV3-2 | - | - | 16 | TGTGCCAGCAGCCAAGATAGGACAAGGGGAGGCACTGAAGCTTTCTTT | CASSQDRTRGGTEAFF
TRBJ2-1 | TRBV4-2 | - | - | 13 | TGTGCCAGCAGCCAAGATGAGACATTTGAGCAGTTCTTC | CASSQDETFEQFF
TRBJ1-4 | TRBV30 | TRBD1 | - | 14 | TGTGCCTGGAGTGTAGGGACAGGGTTCTTGAAACTGTTTTTT | CAWSVGTGFLKLFF
TRBJ1-4 | TRBV19 | - | - | 14 | TGTGCCAGTAGGATGGACAGAACTAATGAAAAACTGTTTTTT | CASRMDRTNEKLFF
TRBJ1-3 | TRBV5-1 | - | few | 15 | TGCGCCAGCAGCTTAGGAGGACAGTGGGCGAACACCATATATTTT | CASSLGGQWANTIYF
TRBJ2-5 | TRBV10-1 | - | - | 14 | TGCGCCAGCAGTGAGTCTAACTATCAAGAGACCCAGTACTTC | CASSESNYQETQYF
TRBJ1-6 | TRBV19 | - | - | 19 | TGTGCCAGTAGTACCGCCGGGCTCCGCGGGAGCTCCTATAATTCACCCCTCCACTTT | CASSTAGLRGSSYNSPLHF
TRBJ1-5 | TRBV5-8 | - | few | 14 | TGTGCCAGCAGCTTGGTAGTGACGGGTCAGCCCCAGCATTTT | CASSLVVTGQPQHF
TRBJ2-3 | TRBV7-2 | TRBD1 | - | 14 | TGTGCCAGCAGCTCTCAGGGGGCCGTAGATACGCAGTATTTT | CASSSQGAVDTQYF
TRBJ1-2 | TRBV9 | - | - | 13 | TGTGCCAGCAGCGGGGCCCGTGTGGATGGCTACACCTTC | CASSGARVDGYTF
TRBJ1-5 | TRBV28 | TRBD1 | - | 14 | TGTGCCAGCACCCAGGGGGGCTCGGGTCAGCCCCAGCATTTT | CASTQGGSGQPQHF
TRBJ1-5 | TRBV3-1/TRBV3-2 | TRBD1 | - | 15 | TGTGCCAGCAGCCATGGACAGGGGCGCAATCAGCCCCAGCATTTT | CASSHGQGRNQPQHF
TRBJ2-7 | TRBV19 | - | - | 13 | TGTGCCAGTAGTACCACAGCTAACTACGAGCAGTACTTC | CASSTTANYEQYF
TRBJ1-5 | TRBV19 | - | - | 15 | TGTGCCAGTACCTCCGGGGGGTTGGGCAATCAGCCCCAGCATTTT | CASTSGGLGNQPQHF
TRBJ1-1 | TRBV7-2 | TRBD1 | - | 15 | TGTGCCAGCAGCTTAGTTGCAGGGGGAAGCACTGAAGCTTTCTTT | CASSLVAGGSTEAFF
TRBJ2-3 | TRBV6-5 | - | - | 12 | TGTGCCAGCGGGTCTCCGGGGGATACGCAGTATTTT | CASGSPGDTQYF
TRBJ1-1 | TRBV30 | TRBD1 | few | 12 | TGTGCCTGGAGTCGACAGGGCACTGAAGCTTTCTTT | CAWSRQGTEAFF
TRBJ1-1 | TRBV6-5 | - | once | 11 | TGTGCCAGCCCAACGACAGATGAAGCTTTCTTT | CASPTTDEAFF
TRBJ1-5 | TRBV6-1 | TRBD1 | - | 17 | TGTGCCAGCAGTGGCCGGACAGGGCCTTATAGCAATCAGCCCCAGCATTTT | CASSGRTGPYSNQPQHF
TRBJ1-6 | TRBV28 | - | few | 12 | TGTGCCAGCAGTACCCTAGGTTCACCCCTCCACTTT | CASSTLGSPLHF
TRBJ1-2 | TRBV5-1 | TRBD1 | - | 17 | TGCGCCAGCAGCTTGGGGACAGGGTATCTCTCCGAGGATGGCTACACCTTC | CASSLGTGYLSEDGYTF
TRBJ1-1 | TRBV28 | - | - | 12 | TGTGCCAGCACCCCGTCGGGGGCTGAAGCTTTCTTT | CASTPSGAEAFF
TRBJ2-7 | TRBV11-2 | TRBD1 | - | 15 | TGTGCCAGCAGCCCGACGACAGGGTCACCCTACGAGCAGTACTTC | CASSPTTGSPYEQYF
TRBJ1-2 | TRBV28 | TRBD1 | - | 15 | TGTGCCAGCAGGGCGACCGGACAGGGGGCGAAGGGCTACACCTTC | CASRATGQGAKGYTF
TRBJ2-5 | TRBV5-6 | - | - | 14 | TGTGCCAGCAGCTTGTATACGACAGAGGAGACCCAGTACTTC | CASSLYTTEETQYF
TRBJ1-4 | TRBV28 | TRBD1 | once | 16 | TGTGCCAGCAGACGACCGGGACAGGGATATAATGAAAAACTGTTTTTT | CASRRPGQGYNEKLFF
TRBJ2-2 | TRBV5-1 | TRBD2 | few | 15 | TGCGCCAGCAGCTTGAGCGGGGGTGAGACCGGGGAGCTGTTTTTT | CASSLSGGETGELFF
TRBJ1-1 | TRBV27 | TRBD1 | once | 19 | TGTGCCAGCACTCTAGTTAGGGGAAACAGGGGAGGTAGGAACACTGAAGCTTTCTTT | CASTLVRGNRGGRNTEAFF
TRBJ1-5 | TRBV28 | - | - | 15 | TGTGCCAGCACCCAAGGGGGAAATAGCAATCAGCCCCAGCATTTT | CASTQGGNSNQPQHF
TRBJ1-1 | TRBV28 | TRBD1 | - | 13 | TGTGCCAGCAGTCCCGGGACAGGGGGAGAAGCTTTCTTT | CASSPGTGGEAFF
TRBJ1-6 | TRBV29-1 | TRBD1 | few | 13 | TGCAGCGTGCGACAGGGGGCAGATTCACCCCTCCACTTT | CSVRQGADSPLHF
TRBJ1-2 | TRBV6-1 | TRBD1 | few | 16 | TGTGCCAGCAGTGAAAGTCCGACAGGGGGCTGGAATGGCTACACCTTC | CASSESPTGGWNGYTF
TRBJ1-1 | TRBV6-4 | - | few | 12 | TGTGCCAGCAGTGACTGGAGGACAGCGGCTTTCTTT | CASSDWRTAAFF
TRBJ2-5 | TRBV9 | TRBD1 | - | 13 | TGTGCCAGCAGCCGACGGACAGGAGAGACCCAGTACTTC | CASSRRTGETQYF
TRBJ2-2 | TRBV5-1 | - | - | 14 | TGCGCCAGCAGCTTGGACAGTCCAAATCGGGAGCTGTTTTTT | CASSLDSPNRELFF
TRBJ1-2 | TRBV19 | - | - | 14 | TGTGCCAGTAGTATGGGCTCAGCAATCTATGGCTACACCTTC | CASSMGSAIYGYTF
TRBJ2-3 | TRBV3-1/TRBV3-2 | - | - | 14 | TGTGCCAGCAGCCAAGACTACAGCACAGATACGCAGTATTTT | CASSQDYSTDTQYF
TRBJ1-2 | TRBV6-5 | TRBD1 | - | 15 | TGTGCCAGCAGTTACTCCGTGACAGGGAACTATGGCTACACCTTC | CASSYSVTGNYGYTF
TRBJ2-7 | TRBV28 | TRBD2 | - | 16 | TGTGCCAGCAGTTTACAGACTAGCGGGGGGCCGGGGGAGCAGTACTTC | CASSLQTSGGPGEQYF
TRBJ2-4 | TRBV18 | TRBD1 | - | 13 | TGTGCCAGCTCACGCGGACAGGAAAACATTCAGTACTTC | CASSRGQENIQYF
TRBJ1-2 | TRBV5-4 | - | - | 15 | TGTGCCAGCAGCTCGAAGACAGGAGCTAACTATGGCTACACCTTC | CASSSKTGANYGYTF
TRBJ1-1 | TRBV4-2 | TRBD1 | few | 16 | TGTGCCAGCAGCCTCGGGACAGGGGATCAGAACACTGAAGCTTTCTTT | CASSLGTGDQNTEAFF
TRBJ2-5 | TRBV6-2/TRBV6-3 | TRBD2 | - | 14 | TGTGCCAGCAGTCTAGCGGGGGCCCGAGAGACCCAGTACTTC | CASSLAGARETQYF
TRBJ2-2 | TRBV7-2 | - | once | 16 | TGTGCCAGCAGCTTAGTTGGGGCAGGATGGACCGGGGAGCTGTTTTTT | CASSLVGAGWTGELFF
TRBJ1-6 | TRBV6-5 | - | - | 14 | TGTGCCAGCAGCGACGGGTTGTATAATTCACCCCTCCACTTT | CASSDGLYNSPLHF